This passage covers 21 T cell receptor beta chains from one sample sequenced in a study of blood T cells in healthy people across ages (dated by TCRdb to between 2014 and 2016). Receptor amplification or capture employed 5' RACE. Sequencing used an Illumina HiSeq 2500. A second PCR of roughly 7 to 11 cycles was run with a J-beta primer mix and a sample-barcoded 5' primer. TCRdb trimmed the raw reads at Q25, called clones with MiXCR and kept productive beta chains. Under each unique CDR3 protein, matching rows form one entry showing the most common genes and DNA. This sample lists roughly 1 million distinct CDR3 sequences; almost 25% were detected once. Approximately 0.7% of the sample is held by the ten biggest clonotypes. These data were also filed under a second study, of T cells of mothers and their children.

The specimen was blood. The source is a girl aged 2 to 10 in good health.

The chain joins TRBV19 to TRBJ2-1; 8 bases agree with TRBD2. CDR3 length equals 15 residues. V dropped 5 bases and J dropped 5; count of bases not matched to a gene: 8. The germline V gene has CDR1 LNHDA and CDR2 SQIVND (reference sequence). The CDR3 here is CASSDRTSRNNEQFF. The CDR3 coding sequence is TGTGCCAGTAGTGACCGGACTAGCCGAAACAATGAGCAGTTCTTC.

The chain combines TRBV7-2 with TRBJ2-2; TRBD2 might be the D (5 bases). This CDR3 contains 18 residues. The ends were cut back, 1 base at V and 7 bases at J, with 22 bases in the middle. The V gene's germline CDR1 is SGHTA and CDR2 FQGNSA. The CDR3 DNA sequence: TGTGCCAGCAGCTTAGGATCGGTTGGAGGTGTCTATAGCGGGGAGCTGTTTTTT. Amino acids: CASSLGSVGGVYSGELFF.

V is TRBV28 and J is TRBJ2-7; no reliable D call. The length of the CDR3 is 19 residues. CDR1 and CDR2 (germline): MDHEN, SYDVKM. Trimming stripped 3 bases from V and 9 bases from J, with 33 bases between. CDR3 nucleotide sequence: TGTGCCAGCAGTTTGTTTGTGGCCCACCCGGACCGACCACTTTTTGGGCAGTACTTC. It codes for CASSLFVAHPDRPLFGQYF.

The rearrangement links TRBV20-1 to TRBJ2-5, with TRBD2 identical over 10 bases. The DNA end is more similar to TRBJ2-1, so the J call may be wrong. Germline CDR1 is DFQATT and CDR2 is SNEGSKA (reference sequence). The CDR3 totals 16 residues. CDR3 region: CSARDSSSGSHNEQFF. The CDR3 DNA is TGCAGTGCTAGAGATAGCTCTAGCGGGAGCCACAATGAGCAGTTCTTC.

The rearrangement joins TRBV14 to TRBJ2-2; 10 bases line up with TRBD2. Germline V gives CDR1 SGHDN, CDR2 FVKESK. The length of the CDR3 is 14 residues. V was pared by 4 bases and J by 7 bases, with 3 bases of the junction left unmatched. For the CDR3, the DNA is TGTGCCAGCAGCCTACGACTAGCGGGCGGGGAGCTGTTTTTT. It yields the protein CASSLRLAGGELFF.

Turning to this clonotype: The junction departs from the called germline gene at one end, perhaps through a read error. This sequence joins TRBV6-6 and TRBJ2-5, with 9 bases identical to TRBD2. The end of the DNA fits TRBJ2-1 better, so the J call may be wrong. Germline CDR1 and CDR2: MNHNY and SVGAGI (reference sequence). The CDR3 has 16 residues. The CDR3 sequence: CACSYSWLAGSNEQFF. CDR3 coding DNA: TGTGCCTGCAGTTACTCGTGGCTAGCGGGAAGCAATGAGCAGTTCTTC.

Concerning this clonotype: Its ends do not fully match the called genes, so a read error is possible. This sequence joins TRBV5-4 and TRBJ2-5; a possible D gene is TRBD1 (5 bases). The J call may be wrong; the DNA end is better matched by TRBJ2-7. The CDR3 sequence is 16 residues long. Germline-derived CDR1 and CDR2 are SGHNT and YYREEE (reference sequence). CDR3 nucleotide sequence: TGTGCCAGCAGCTCCGGATACCGACAGCTCTCCTGCGAGCAGTACTTC. Residues: CASSSGYRQLSCEQYF.

This chain joins TRBV4-2 and TRBJ2-3; D is unresolved. This CDR3 is 16 amino acids long. The V and J ends lost 3 bases and 1 base respectively, with 14 bases between them. In germline, CDR1 is LGHNA, CDR2 YNFKEQ. The chain's CDR3 is CASSQSGSGGTDTQYF. CDR3 sequence (DNA): TGTGCCAGCAGCCAGAGTGGCTCTGGGGGCACAGATACGCAGTATTTT.

This clonotype came up once. The chain is built from TRBV29-1 and TRBJ2-4; D is tentatively TRBD1 or TRBD2 (6 bases each). This CDR3 is 14 amino acids long. V shed 6 bases and J shed 6 bases, with 18 bases lying between them. Germline V gene data show CDR1 as SQVTM and CDR2 as ANQGSEA. CDR3 protein: CSVAGAGGGNIQYF. DNA for the CDR3: TGCAGCGTGGCCGGGGCTGGAGGGGGAAACATTCAGTACTTC. The whole variable domain, remainder taken from reference TRBV29-1 and TRBJ2-4, is SAVISQKPSRDICQRGTSLTIQCQVDSQVTMMFWYRQQPGQSLTLIATANQGSEATYESGFVIDKFPISRPNLTFSTLTVSNMSPEDSSIYLCSVAGAGGGNIQYFGAGTRLSVL.

This clonotype was recorded a few times. This chain links TRBV28 with TRBJ2-7; TRBD2 matches at 7 bases. With 6 bases clipped from V and 6 bases from J, the junction kept 8 bases outside the gene matches. This CDR3 has 13 residues. The germline gives CDR1 MDHEN, CDR2 SYDVKM. The CDR3 DNA is TGTGCCAGCAGCGAGGGGAGGGCTCGCGAGCAGTACTTC. It yields the protein CASSEGRAREQYF.

This clonotype was picked up a small number of times. This sequence joins TRBV21-1 and TRBJ2-4; TRBD1 is the table's D call, not checked against the DNA. TRBV21-1 is a recognized pseudogene. The CDR3 covers 13 residues. CDR3: CARDRIAKNIQYF. The CDR3 DNA reads TGTGCCAGGGACAGGATAGCCAAAAACATTCAGTACTTC.

The V call is TRBV9, the J call TRBJ2-7, with 8 bases lining up with TRBD2. CDR1 is SGDLS, CDR2 YYNGEE, per germline. V shed 1 base and J 5 bases; nucleotides not matched to a gene: 14. The CDR3 consists of 17 residues. The CDR3 DNA follows: TGTGCCAGCAGCGTAATCCCCCCGGGGGGGGTACAGAACGAGCAGTACTTC. Its translation: CASSVIPPGGVQNEQYF. The variable domain in full, with the rest retrieved from reference TRBV9 and TRBJ2-7, is DSGVTQTPKHLITATGQRVTLRCSPRSGDLSVYWYQQSLDQGLQFLIQYYNGEERAKGNILERFSAQQFPDLHSELNLSSLELGDSALYFCASSVIPPGGVQNEQYFGPGTRLTVT.

The chain combines TRBV20-1 with TRBJ2-5; TRBD1 aligns across 9 bases. The J call may be wrong; the DNA end is better matched by TRBJ2-7. Per the germline V gene, CDR1 is DFQATT and CDR2 is SNEGSKA (reference sequence). The CDR3 is 14 residues long. The CDR3 coding sequence is TGCAGTGCTGAGGCCGGGACAGGGTCCTACGAGCAGTACTTC. Its protein is CSAEAGTGSYEQYF.

This clonotype has more than one count but fewer than ten. The chain recombines TRBV7-2 with TRBJ1-5, with D tentatively TRBD1 (5 bases). This CDR3 contains 16 residues. Germline lookup yields CDR1 SGHTA and CDR2 FQGNSA. Trimming left V 2 bases short and J 5 bases short, with 16 bases between. CDR3 protein: CASSLRGTLLDQPQHF. CDR3 in DNA: TGTGCCAGCAGCTTACGGGGGACGCTCCTTGATCAGCCCCAGCATTTT.

This clonotype was observed at least ten times. This chain joins TRBV6-5 and TRBJ1-2; D gene unclear. The ends were cut back, 2 bases at V and 2 bases at J, with 21 bases in the middle. Germline V gives CDR1 MNHEY, CDR2 SVGAGI. The CDR3 loop spans 18 amino acids. DNA of the CDR3: TGTGCCAGCAGTTACGGGGAGTCGCGGTTCGGAATAAACTATGGCTACACCTTC. This gives the protein CASSYGESRFGINYGYTF.

V usage is TRBV20-1 and J usage is TRBJ2-5; D is ambiguous. The V and J ends lost 0 bases and 4 bases respectively, with 9 bases between them. Germline V gene sequence: CDR1 DFQATT, CDR2 SNEGSKA (reference sequence). The CDR3 has 13 amino acids. As DNA, the CDR3 is TGCAGTGCTAGAGATGGGATTTCAGAGACCCAGTACTTC. This gives the protein CSARDGISETQYF.

This clonotype has more than one count but fewer than ten. V and J are TRBV4-3 and TRBJ1-1, with D possibly matching TRBD1 (5 bases). The CDR3 totals 14 residues. The V end was cut by 1 base, the J end by 1 base, with 7 bases between. Germline-derived CDR1 and CDR2 are LGHNA and YSLEER. The CDR3 DNA follows: TGCGCCAGCAGCCAAGCAGGGCCGAACACTGAAGCTTTCTTT. Translating it yields CASSQAGPNTEAFF.

The sample holds a few counts of this clonotype. The chain has TRBV29-1 and TRBJ2-1; D tentatively reads TRBD1 or TRBD2 (5 bases each). Near its end, the DNA agrees better with TRBJ2-7, so the J call may be wrong. This CDR3 spans 11 amino acids. CDR1 and CDR2 (germline): SQVTM, ANQGSEA. CDR3 in amino acids: CSVVWGLEQYF. The CDR3 DNA is TGCAGCGTTGTATGGGGGTTAGAGCAGTACTTC.

The V call is TRBV7-8, the J call TRBJ2-4, with D possibly TRBD2 on 6 matching bases. With 5 bases removed from V and 5 bases from J, the gap between germline ends came to 16 bases. Germline assignment: CDR1 SGHVS and CDR2 FQNEAQ. This CDR3 is built from 15 residues. CDR3 coding DNA: TGTGCCAGCAGCCAGGCCCTGGAGGGAGAAAACATTCAGTACTTC. Its translation: CASSQALEGENIQYF.

This clonotype was recorded at least ten times. A junction boundary mismatches the germline segment, possibly from a read error. The V and J genes are TRBV7-3 and TRBJ2-5; possible D gene TRBD2, 6 bases. Germline CDR1 and CDR2: SGHTA and FQGTGA. CDR3 size: 13 residues. In DNA, the CDR3 is TGTGCCAGCAGGTTAACGGGGGAGGAGACCCAGTACTTC. Translation gives CASRLTGEETQYF. Using reference TRBV7-3 and TRBJ2-5 for the parts outside the CDR3, the full variable domain is GAGVSQTPSNKVTEKGKYVELRCDPISGHTALYWYRQSLGQGPEFLIYFQGTGAADDSGLPNDRFFAVRPEGSVSTLKIQRTERGDSAVYLCASRLTGEETQYFGPGTRLLVL.

The rearrangement links TRBV2 to TRBJ2-1; 10 bases line up with TRBD2. The V gene end was trimmed by 6 bases and the J gene end by 8 bases; junction bases not matched to a gene: 13. The CDR3 has 16 amino acids. Germline CDR1 reads SNHLY; CDR2 reads FYNNEI. The CDR3 DNA reads as TGTGCCAGCAGCGCCGGGCTAGCGGGAGAAGAACATGAGCAGTTCTTC. The encoded protein is CASSAGLAGEEHEQFF. Filled out from reference TRBV2 and TRBJ2-1, the complete variable domain reads EPEVTQTPSHQVTQMGQEVILRCVPISNHLYFYWYRQILGQKVEFLVSFYNNEISEKSEIFDDQFSVERPDGSNFTLKIRSTKLEDSAMYFCASSAGLAGEEHEQFFGPGTRLTVL.